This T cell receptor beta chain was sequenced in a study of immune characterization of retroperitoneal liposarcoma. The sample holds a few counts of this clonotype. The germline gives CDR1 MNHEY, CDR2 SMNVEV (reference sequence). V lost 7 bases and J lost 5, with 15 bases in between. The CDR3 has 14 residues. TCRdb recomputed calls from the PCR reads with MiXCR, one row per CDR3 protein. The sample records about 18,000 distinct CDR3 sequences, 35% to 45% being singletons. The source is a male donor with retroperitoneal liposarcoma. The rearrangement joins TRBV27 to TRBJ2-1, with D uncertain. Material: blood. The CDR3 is CASKKTPTDNEQFF. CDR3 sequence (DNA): TGTGCCAGCAAAAAAACCCCCACGGACAATGAGCAGTTCTTC.